These T cell receptor beta chains were read from a single sample in a study of tumor-infiltrating lymphocytes in primary liver carcinoma. One entry per CDR3 protein, called by TCRdb with MiXCR from the multiplex PCR reads. Here the sample spans 100,000 to 120,000 distinct CDR3 sequences, roughly 80% being singletons. Sequenced input: liver tumor tissue from sampling region 3. Source of these receptors: a man aged 40-49 years with primary liver carcinoma and hepatitis B virus infection. Both conserved end residues are part of each CDR3. The order of the fields is clone size, V gene, D gene, J gene, CDR3 DNA, CDR3 protein. D genes are given only for firm matches. Clone size is not always given. Where it is, it says once, few, many or a class for expanded clones.

-	TRBV4-3	TRBD1	TRBJ1-6	TGCGCCAGCAGCTACAGGGACAGGGGAAGGAATTCACCCATCCACTTT	CASSYRDRGRNSPIHF
-	TRBV7-8	-	TRBJ2-5	TGTGCCAGCTCCTGGGGTGTTAAAGAGACCCAGTATTTC	CASSWGVKETQYF
once	TRBV12-3/TRBV12-4	-	TRBJ2-5	TGTGCCAGCAGTCCCGCAGGCCTTGAAGAGACCCAGTACTTC	CASSPAGLEETQYF
-	TRBV5-4	-	TRBJ2-5	TGCGCCAGCAGTACGGACCAAGAGACCGAGTACTTC	CASSTDQETEYF
-	TRBV11-1	-	TRBJ2-3	TGTGCCAGCAGCTCTGGGGGAGGCTCTGTCGGAGCCCGCACATATACGCAGTATTTT	CASSSGGGSVGARTYTQYF
-	TRBV4-1	-	TRBJ1-3	TGCGACAGTAGCCTCGATATAATCGCCTCTGGAAACACCATATATTTT	CDSSLDIIASGNTIYF
-	TRBV5-5	-	TRBJ2-1	TGTGCCAGTATCTTGGACCTCAATGAGCAGTTCTTC	CASILDLNEQFF
once	TRBV4-3	-	TRBJ2-1	TGCGCCAGTACCCAAGTAGCTGGGAGCTCCTACAATGAGCAGTTCTTC	CASTQVAGSSYNEQFF
-	TRBV10-1	TRBD2	TRBJ2-1	TGCACCAGCAGTGCCGGACTAGTCCAAGAACAGTTCTTC	CTSSAGLVQEQFF
-	TRBV6-2/TRBV6-3	-	TRBJ1-1	TGCGCCAGCAGACTCATACCGGGGAGGGGGACTGAAGCTTTCTTT	CASRLIPGRGTEAFF
-	TRBV28	TRBD1	TRBJ1-1	TGTGCCAGCGGTTCCCGACAGGGCACCGAAGCTTTCTTT	CASGSRQGTEAFF
-	TRBV5-1	TRBD2	TRBJ2-3	TGCACCAGCAGGACTAGCGGGAGGGCTGCAGGTACGCAGTATTTT	CTSRTSGRAAGTQYF
-	TRBV29-1	-	TRBJ2-3	TGCAGCACCCGGCCGCGGGAGAGGGACACAGATATACAATACTTT	CSTRPRERDTDIQYF
-	TRBV11-1	-	TRBJ2-3	TGTGCCAGCAGCTCTGGGGGAAACTCTGTTGGAGCCCGCAATGATAAGCAGTATTTT	CASSSGGNSVGARNDKQYF
few	TRBV10-3	-	TRBJ2-4	TGTGCCGTCCGGGAGGCCGGGGGCCTCAAAAATATTCAGTACTTC	CAVREAGGLKNIQYF
-	TRBV5-5	-	TRBJ2-3	TGTGCCAGCAGCCTTACAGTGGATCCCACAGATACGCAGTATTTT	CASSLTVDPTDTQYF
-	TRBV6-2/TRBV6-3	TRBD2	TRBJ2-1	TGTTTCAGCAGTAAATATAGCGGGAGCTATAATGAGCAGTTCTTC	CFSSKYSGSYNEQFF
once	TRBV21-1	-	TRBJ1-1	TGTACCAGCAGCAAAAGGAGGGGCGAACGGAACACTGAAGCTTTCTTT	CTSSKRRGERNTEAFF
few	TRBV15	-	TRBJ1-2	TGTGCCACCAGCGTCTACTGGGGCCGCGGCTACACCTTC	CATSVYWGRGYTF
-	TRBV11-1	-	TRBJ2-2	TGTGCCAGCAGCTTTTGGGGCACCGTGAAGCTGTTTTTT	CASSFWGTVKLFF
-	TRBV29-1	-	TRBJ1-2	-	CSINFGQSIYGCTF
-	TRBV6-1	-	TRBJ2-2	TGTGCCAGCAGTGAAGTCCCCACTATCCTACCCGGAGAGCTGTTTTTT	CASSEVPTILPGELFF
-	TRBV5-1	TRBD1	TRBJ2-2	TGCGCCAGCAGCCAACTCCCCCAAGGGACAGGGGACACCGGGGAGCTGTTTTTT	CASSQLPQGTGDTGELFF
once	TRBV29-1	-	TRBJ2-1	TGCAACGCAACCGGGACGTCCTACAATGAGCAGTTCTTC	CNATGTSYNEQFF
-	TRBV11-2	-	TRBJ1-6	TGTGTCGGCAGCTCCGACTGGGGTCCACCCCTCCACTTT	CVGSSDWGPPLHF
-	TRBV28	-	TRBJ2-4	TGTGCTAGCAGTACATACCGGGTCAAGGCCAAAAACATTCAGTACTTC	CASSTYRVKAKNIQYF